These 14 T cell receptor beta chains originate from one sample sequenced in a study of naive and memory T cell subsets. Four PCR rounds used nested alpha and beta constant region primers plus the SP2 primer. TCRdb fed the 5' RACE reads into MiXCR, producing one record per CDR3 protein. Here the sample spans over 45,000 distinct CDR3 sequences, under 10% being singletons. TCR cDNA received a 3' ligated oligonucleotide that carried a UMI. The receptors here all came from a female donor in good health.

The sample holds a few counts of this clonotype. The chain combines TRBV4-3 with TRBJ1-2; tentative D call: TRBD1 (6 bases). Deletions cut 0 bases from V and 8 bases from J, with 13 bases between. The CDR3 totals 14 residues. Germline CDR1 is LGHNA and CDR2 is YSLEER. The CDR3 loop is CASSQERGGTGYTF. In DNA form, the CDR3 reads TGCGCCAGCAGCCAAGAGCGCGGCGGGACAGGCTACACCTTC.

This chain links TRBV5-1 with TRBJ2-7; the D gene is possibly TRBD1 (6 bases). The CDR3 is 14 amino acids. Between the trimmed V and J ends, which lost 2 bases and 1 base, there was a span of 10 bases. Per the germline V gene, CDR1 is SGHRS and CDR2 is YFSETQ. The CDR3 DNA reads TGCGCCAGCAGCTTTATGACAGGTTCCTACGAGCAGTACTTC. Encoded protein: CASSFMTGSYEQYF. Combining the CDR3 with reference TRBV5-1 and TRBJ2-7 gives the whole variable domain KAGVTQTPRYLIKTRGQQVTLSCSPISGHRSVSWYQQTPGQGLQFLFEYFSETQRNKGNFPGRFSGRQFSNSRSEMNVSTLELGDSALYLCASSFMTGSYEQYFGPGTRLTVT.

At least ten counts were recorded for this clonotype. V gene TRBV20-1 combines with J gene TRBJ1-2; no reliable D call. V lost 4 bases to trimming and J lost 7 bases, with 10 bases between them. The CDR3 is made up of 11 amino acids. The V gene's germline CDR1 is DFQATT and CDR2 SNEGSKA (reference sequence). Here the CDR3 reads CSATGLGGYTF. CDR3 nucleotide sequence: TGCAGTGCTACGGGATTAGGTGGCTACACCTTC.

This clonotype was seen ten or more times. The CDR3, as DNA: TGCGCCAGCAGCCAAGATCAGGGGGTGATCAGAGTTTACACCTTC. It yields the protein CASSQDQGVIRVYTF. The chain links TRBV4-3 to TRBJ1-2; 7 bases line up with TRBD1. CDR1 LGHNA and CDR2 YSLEER come from the germline V gene. This CDR3 comprises 15 residues. The V gene end was trimmed by 0 bases and the J gene end by 11 bases; junction bases not matched to a gene: 12.

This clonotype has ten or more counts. DNA for the CDR3: TGTGCCAGCAGCCGGAGACAGGGGCGCTTAGCGAATGGCTACACCTTC. This gives the protein CASSRRQGRLANGYTF. V and J are TRBV7-9 and TRBJ1-2, with 8 bases identical to TRBD1. The ends lost 5 bases at V and 6 bases at J; junction bases unmatched: 14. The length of the CDR3 is 16 residues. Germline lookup yields CDR1 SEHNR and CDR2 FQNEAQ (reference sequence).

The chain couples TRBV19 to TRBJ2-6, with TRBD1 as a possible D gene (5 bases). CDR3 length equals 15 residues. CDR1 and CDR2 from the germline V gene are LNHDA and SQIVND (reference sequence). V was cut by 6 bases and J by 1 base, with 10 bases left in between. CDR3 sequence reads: CASRGGASGANVLTF. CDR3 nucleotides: TGTGCCAGTAGAGGTGGGGCTTCTGGGGCCAACGTCCTGACTTTC.

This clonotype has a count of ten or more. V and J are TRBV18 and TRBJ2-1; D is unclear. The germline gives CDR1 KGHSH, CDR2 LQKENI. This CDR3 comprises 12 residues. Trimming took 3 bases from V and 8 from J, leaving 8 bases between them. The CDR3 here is CASSPRWDEQFF. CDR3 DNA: TGTGCCAGCTCACCTAGATGGGATGAGCAGTTCTTC. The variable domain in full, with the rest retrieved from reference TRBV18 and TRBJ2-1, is NAGVMQNPRHLVRRRGQEARLRCSPMKGHSHVYWYRQLPEEGLKFMVYLQKENIIDESGMPKERFSAEFPKEGPSILRIQQVVRGDSAAYFCASSPRWDEQFFGPGTRLTVL.

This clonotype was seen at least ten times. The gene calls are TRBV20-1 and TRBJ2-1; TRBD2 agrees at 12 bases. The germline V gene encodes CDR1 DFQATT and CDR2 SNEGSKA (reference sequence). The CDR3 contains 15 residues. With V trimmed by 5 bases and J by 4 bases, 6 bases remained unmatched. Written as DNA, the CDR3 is TGCAGTGCTCACGGACTAGCGGGGAAATACAATGAGCAGTTCTTC. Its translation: CSAHGLAGKYNEQFF.

The CDR3 bases are TGTGCCAGCAGCCCTGTGGCTAGTAAGACCGGGGAGCTGTTTTTT. Its translation is CASSPVASKTGELFF. The chain employs TRBV11-2 and TRBJ2-2; unclear D gene. The CDR3 runs to 15 residues. Per germline, CDR1 SGHAT and CDR2 FQNNGV. V was shortened by 5 bases and J by 5 bases, with 15 bases between the two germline ends. Supplemented by reference TRBV11-2 and TRBJ2-2, the full variable domain reads EAGVAQSPRYKIIEKRQSVAFWCNPISGHATLYWYQQILGQGPKLLIQFQNNGVVDDSQLPKDRFSAERLKGVDSTLKIQPAKLEDSAVYLCASSPVASKTGELFFGEGSRLTVL.

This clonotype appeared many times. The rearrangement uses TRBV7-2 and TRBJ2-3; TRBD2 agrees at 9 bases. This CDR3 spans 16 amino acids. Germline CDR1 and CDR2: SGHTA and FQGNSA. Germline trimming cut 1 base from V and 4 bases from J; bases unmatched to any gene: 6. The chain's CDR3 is CASSLGSGGGADTQYF. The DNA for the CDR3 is TGTGCCAGCAGCTTAGGGTCCGGCGGGGGGGCAGATACGCAGTATTTT.

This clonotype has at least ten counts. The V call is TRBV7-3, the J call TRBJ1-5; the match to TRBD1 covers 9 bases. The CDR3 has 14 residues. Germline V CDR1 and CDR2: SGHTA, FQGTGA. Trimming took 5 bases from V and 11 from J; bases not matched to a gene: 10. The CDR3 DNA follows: TGTGCCAGCAGCCCTGGGACAGGGAAGATGGCCCAGCATTTT. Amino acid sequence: CASSPGTGKMAQHF.

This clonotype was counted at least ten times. DNA for the CDR3: TGTGCCAGCAGCCACCTTAGCGGTAGCTCCTACAATGAGCAGTTCTTC. It codes for CASSHLSGSSYNEQFF. The rearrangement joins TRBV4-2 to TRBJ2-1; D possibly corresponds to TRBD2 (6 bases). CDR3 length: 16 residues. V lost 3 bases, J lost 0 bases, and 12 bases lay in between. Germline assignment: CDR1 LGHNA and CDR2 YNFKEQ.

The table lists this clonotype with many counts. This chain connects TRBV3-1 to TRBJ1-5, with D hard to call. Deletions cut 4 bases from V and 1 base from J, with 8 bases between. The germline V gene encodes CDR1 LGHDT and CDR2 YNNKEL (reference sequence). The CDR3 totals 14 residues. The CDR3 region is CASSLQGSNQPQHF. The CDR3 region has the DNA TGTGCCAGCAGCCTCCAAGGCAGCAATCAGCCCCAGCATTTT.

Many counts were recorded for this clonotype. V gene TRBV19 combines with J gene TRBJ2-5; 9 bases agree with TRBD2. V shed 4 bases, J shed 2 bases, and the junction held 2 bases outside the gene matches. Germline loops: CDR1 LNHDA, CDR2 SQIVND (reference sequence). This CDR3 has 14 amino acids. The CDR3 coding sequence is TGTGCCAGTAGTAAGACTAGCGGACAAGAGACCCAGTACTTC. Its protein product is CASSKTSGQETQYF.